One sample yielded the 8 T cell receptor beta chains listed below, sequenced in a study of shared clonotypes between healthy human individuals. Some clones are missing from TCRdb's copy, which holds only in-frame ones; the method was immunoSEQ multiplex PCR. The repertoire holds approximately 440,000 clones, approximately 71% seen once, with about 11% in the top ten. Sample: PBMCs. These receptors originate from a woman between 40 and 55 years old in good health. Some clones in this sample may be carry-over from other donors' samples.

This clone appeared a few times. The chain combines TRBV28 with TRBJ2-7, with 9 bases matching TRBD1. Germline V CDR1 and CDR2: MDHEN, SYDVKM. This CDR3 has 15 residues. J lost 6 bases, V lost 7 bases, and 13 bases had no gene match. The CDR3 DNA is TGTGCCAGCATCGGGATGGCGGACAGGGGCGGCGAGCAGTACTTC. As protein: CASIGMADRGGEQYF.

About this clone itself: With only one base between it and a far larger clone, this is likely a read error. The V and J genes are TRBV5-1 and TRBJ1-2, with a tentative D call TRBD1 (6 bases). Germline CDR1 reads SGHRS; CDR2 reads YFSETQ. V shed 4 bases and J shed 4 bases, with 17 bases lying between them. The CDR3 spans 15 residues. CDR3 protein: CASSTGTSESYGYTF. In DNA form, the CDR3 reads TGCGCCAGCAGCACTGGGACATCCGAGAGCTATGGCTACACCTTC. The full variable domain, in which reference TRBV5-1 and TRBJ1-2 provide the parts outside the CDR3, is KAGVTQTPRYLIKTRGQQVTLSCSPISGHRSVSWYQQTPGQGLQFLFEYFSETQRNKGNFPGRFSGRQFSNSRSEMNVSTLELGDSALYLCASSTGTSESYGYTFGSGTRLTVV.

The V gene is TRBV19, the J gene TRBJ2-7; a possible D gene is TRBD1 (5 bases). This CDR3 contains 15 residues. V lost 3 bases, J lost 3 bases, and 15 bases lay in between. Looked up from germline, CDR1 is LNHDA and CDR2 is SQIVND (reference sequence). CDR3 protein: CASSIYQGEDYEQYF. DNA of the CDR3: TGTGCCAGTAGTATTTACCAGGGCGAGGACTACGAGCAGTACTTC.

This clone was seen more than once but under ten times. J is TRBJ2-2 and V is TRBV10-3; 7 bases line up with TRBD2. Germline lookup yields CDR1 ENHRY and CDR2 SYGVKD. V gave up 6 bases and J gave up 4 bases; unmatched junction bases: 2. The CDR3 totals 13 residues. The CDR3 DNA reads as TGTGCCATCAGAGCGGGGAGCACCGGGGAGCTGTTTTTT. This sequence encodes CAIRAGSTGELFF.

This clone showed up just once. The chain couples TRBV6-1 to TRBJ2-5; D uncertain. Trimming cost V 4 bases and J 2 bases, with 8 bases left between them. Germline lookup yields CDR1 MNHNS and CDR2 SASEGT. The CDR3 is 13 residues long. The CDR3 protein is CASSGQQQETQYF. DNA of the CDR3: TGTGCCAGCAGTGGACAACAACAAGAGACCCAGTACTTC.

To note about this clone: One end of the junction does not line up with germline, which may come from a read error. The DNA for the CDR3 is TGTGCCAGCAGTGACGGGAGAGCGCAATCCTTC. It codes for CASSDGRAQSF. This chain uses TRBV2 with TRBJ2-7, with a tentative D call TRBD2 (6 bases). Germline V gene lookup returns CDR1 SNHLY and CDR2 FYNNEI. The CDR3 is made up of 11 amino acids.

This chain joins TRBV7-2 and TRBJ2-7, with D hard to call. V was cut by 5 bases and J by 4 bases, with 12 bases left in between. The CDR3 spans 13 residues. From germline, CDR1 is SGHTA and CDR2 FQGNSA. The CDR3 sequence: CASSPQGGYEQYF. Here the CDR3 DNA reads TGTGCCAGCAGCCCCCAAGGTGGTTACGAGCAGTACTTC.

This chain uses TRBV11-2 with TRBJ2-5, with 9 bases identical to TRBD2. This CDR3 has 15 residues. With 0 bases clipped from V and 5 bases from J, the junction kept 4 bases outside the gene matches. Germline CDR1 and CDR2: SGHAT and FQNNGV. The CDR3: CASSLETSGFETQYF. In nucleotides, the CDR3 is TGTGCCAGCAGCTTAGAAACTAGCGGGTTTGAGACCCAGTACTTC. The full variable domain, in which reference TRBV11-2 and TRBJ2-5 provide the parts outside the CDR3, is EAGVAQSPRYKIIEKRQSVAFWCNPISGHATLYWYQQILGQGPKLLIQFQNNGVVDDSQLPKDRFSAERLKGVDSTLKIQPAKLEDSAVYLCASSLETSGFETQYFGPGTRLLVL.